Listed here are 15 T cell receptor beta chains from one sample, sequenced in a study of shared clonotypes between healthy human individuals. Here immunoSEQ multiplex PCR was the method, and the copy in TCRdb shows in-frame clones only, minus some. The sample includes almost 750,000 clones, approximately 72% of them seen just once. Sequencing was carried out using memory CD4+ T cells sorted from blood. As for subset: CD45RA-negative fraction. The receptor source for this set is a woman aged 30 to 39 in good health.

The CDR3 DNA is TGTGCCAGTAGTATTGGGGGACAGGGCATCTACGAGCAGTACTTC. As protein: CASSIGGQGIYEQYF. The chain carries TRBV19 and TRBJ2-7; 9 positions agree with TRBD1. The CDR3 contains 15 residues. The germline V gene has CDR1 LNHDA and CDR2 SQIVND (reference sequence). J lost 3 bases, V lost 3 bases, and 6 bases had no gene match.

This clone was counted only a few times. The rearrangement uses TRBV29-1 and TRBJ2-6; 8 nucleotides line up with TRBD1. This CDR3 is built from 14 residues. From germline, CDR1 is SQVTM and CDR2 ANQGSEA. V was pared by 6 bases and J by 2 bases, with 3 bases of the junction left unmatched. Here the CDR3 reads CSVLDRAGANVLTF. CDR3 nucleotide sequence: TGCAGCGTCCTGGACAGGGCTGGGGCCAACGTCCTGACTTTC.

The V and J genes are TRBV15 and TRBJ1-5; D ambiguous. The germline CDR1 and CDR2 sequences are LNHNV and YYDKDF (reference sequence). The V gene lost 0 bases and the J gene lost 4 bases, with 7 bases spanning the gap. This CDR3 region has 14 residues. The CDR3 reads CATSRDRGNQPQHF. CDR3 DNA sequence: TGTGCCACCAGCAGAGACCGAGGGAATCAGCCCCAGCATTTT.

This clone was seen a handful of times. The chain couples TRBV28 to TRBJ1-2, with TRBD1 identical over 7 bases. This CDR3 comprises 13 residues. Germline CDR1 MDHEN, CDR2 SYDVKM. After removal of 5 bases from V and 4 bases from J, the junction contained 4 bases not matched to a gene. The CDR3 bases are TGTGCCAGCAGTCAGGGACAGATCTATGGCTACACCTTC. Amino acid sequence: CASSQGQIYGYTF.

The chain couples TRBV2 to TRBJ1-1, with 8 bases lining up with TRBD1. The CDR3 is 15 amino acids. After removal of 1 base from V and 4 bases from J, the junction contained 5 bases not matched to a gene. The germline V gene has CDR1 SNHLY and CDR2 FYNNEI. CDR3 sequence (DNA): TGTGCCAGCAGTGAAGAGCAGGGGGCCAGCACTGAAGCTTTCTTT. Translation gives CASSEEQGASTEAFF.

The chain joins TRBV25-1 to TRBJ2-5; 8 nucleotides line up with TRBD1. The J call is uncertain, as TRBJ2-7 better fits the DNA end. The CDR3 consists of 15 residues. CDR1 and CDR2 (germline): MGHDK, SYGVNS. CDR3 region: CASSESGQGTYEQYF. The CDR3 DNA sequence: TGTGCCAGCAGTGAATCAGGACAGGGTACCTACGAGCAGTACTTC.

Ten or more counts support this clone. Other nucleotide sequences in the sample specify the same CDR3. The chain is built from TRBV5-1 and TRBJ2-1; the match to TRBD1 covers 9 bases. The germline gives CDR1 SGHRS, CDR2 YFSETQ. The CDR3 runs 15 residues. V lost 0 bases and J lost 4; bases outside the gene matches: 2. CDR3 in DNA: TGCGCCAGCAGCTTGGGGGACAGGGATTACAATGAGCAGTTCTTC. The encoded protein is CASSLGDRDYNEQFF.

This clone came up once. V gene TRBV20-1 combines with J gene TRBJ2-1; TRBD2 matches 7 bases. Germline V CDR1 and CDR2: DFQATT, SNEGSKA (reference sequence). This CDR3 comprises 11 residues. V lost 7 bases and J lost 5; bases outside the gene matches: 2. The CDR3 protein is CSGEGNNEQFF. In nucleotides, the CDR3 is TGCAGTGGGGAGGGCAACAATGAGCAGTTCTTC.

V gene TRBV7-8 combines with J gene TRBJ2-5, with a possible D match to TRBD1 (6 bases). Per the germline V gene, CDR1 is SGHVS and CDR2 is FQNEAQ. V was trimmed by 6 bases and J by 1 base, leaving 12 bases between them. This CDR3 is built from 14 residues. The CDR3 region is CASRDTGSQETQYF. CDR3 sequence (DNA): TGTGCCAGCAGGGACACAGGGTCCCAAGAGACCCAGTACTTC. Variable domain in full (rest from reference TRBV7-8 and TRBJ2-5): GAGVSQSPRYKVAKRGQDVALRCDPISGHVSLFWYQQALGQGPEFLTYFQNEAQLDKSGLPSDRFFAERPEGSVSTLKIQRTQQEDSAVYLCASRDTGSQETQYFGPGTRLLVL.

The V and J genes are TRBV28 and TRBJ1-3, with D uncertain. The germline gives CDR1 MDHEN, CDR2 SYDVKM. This CDR3 region has 14 residues. V shed 8 bases and J shed 0 bases, with 11 bases lying between them. The CDR3 protein is CASEDANSGNTIYF. The CDR3, as DNA: TGTGCCAGCGAAGATGCTAACTCTGGAAACACCATATATTTT.

CDR3 sequence (DNA): TGTGCCAGCAGTGGGGACGGGACCTACGAGCAGTACTTC. This sequence encodes CASSGDGTYEQYF. The chain uses TRBV28 and TRBJ2-7; D possibly matches TRBD1 or TRBD2 (5 bases each). The CDR3 consists of 13 residues. Germline V gene data show CDR1 as MDHEN and CDR2 as SYDVKM. The germline V and J ends were trimmed by 5 bases and 2 bases, with 10 bases remaining between them.

V usage is TRBV5-6 and J usage is TRBJ1-1; D is uncertain. Trimming cost V 1 base and J 7 bases, with 17 bases left between them. From germline, CDR1 is SGHDT and CDR2 YYEEEE. CDR3 length: 15 amino acids. CDR3 coding DNA: TGTGCCAGCAGCTTGTCGTGGGTCTCGGGAAATGAAGCTTTCTTT. Amino acid sequence: CASSLSWVSGNEAFF.

The chain links TRBV6-1 to TRBJ1-2; D is possibly TRBD1 (6 bases). In germline, CDR1 is MNHNS, CDR2 SASEGT. The CDR3 contains 14 residues. V shed 7 bases and J shed 4 bases, with 16 bases lying between them. CDR3 in DNA: TGTGCCAGCATTCGGTCGGGGGCGGGCTATGGCTACACCTTC. Translating gives CASIRSGAGYGYTF.

This chain connects TRBV27 to TRBJ2-7; 11 nucleotides match TRBD1. The V and J ends lost 6 bases and 2 bases, in that order; junction bases with no gene match: 9. Germline CDR1 and CDR2: MNHEY and SMNVEV (reference sequence). The CDR3 is 16 amino acids. The DNA of the CDR3 is TGTGCCAGCAGAGCTTATCCGGGACAGGGGGCCTACGAGCAGTACTTC. Translating gives CASRAYPGQGAYEQYF.

The V gene is TRBV28, the J gene TRBJ1-3, with a tentative D call TRBD1 (6 bases). Germline V gives CDR1 MDHEN, CDR2 SYDVKM. V shed 4 bases and J shed 0 bases, with 19 bases lying between them. The CDR3 contains 18 residues. The CDR3 loop is CASSSEPGHPNSGNTIYF. DNA for the CDR3: TGTGCCAGCAGTTCGGAGCCGGGACACCCAAACTCTGGAAACACCATATATTTT.